What follows describes a single T cell receptor delta chain. Its antigen remains undetermined. Base qualities were left out, and no much larger clone turns up one base away. The instrument was an Illumina MiSeq. TCRdb reprocessed the public data with the CATT caller; entries with the same nucleotide sequence were combined afterwards. For this sample the table gives roughly 4,700 delta-chain clones, of which around 2.5% were detected only once. Roughly 15% of the sample is held by the ten biggest clonotypes. CDR1 and CDR2 are read off the germline V gene as TSWWSYY and QGS. The CDR3, cysteine through phenylalanine, is 19 amino acids long. The DNA shown is the 57-base CDR3, in frame from base 1. For this chain, trimming is 1 base at the V end and 1 base at the J end, and the number of junction bases without a gene match is 13. These data are taken from a study of gamma-delta chains in newborns, infants, children (dated by TCRdb to between 2019 and 2020). For the wider study: In the study title, it is stated that polyclonal expansion of innate gammadelta T cells is driven by microbial exposure immediately after birth. The study investigated how microbial exposure shaped innate gammadelta T cell populations in human newborns immediately after birth.

Sequencing was carried out using blood. The sequence is built from TRDV1 and TRDJ1, with 9 junctional bases fitting TRDD3. This clonotype was sampled from a child who was a newborn, infant or young child, either healthy, febrile or measles-vaccinated (not recorded which). The encoded CDR3 is CALGEPPTLGDPGTDKLIF. The DNA reads TGTGCTCTTGGGGAACCCCCCACACTGGGGGACCCGGGCACCGATAAACTCATCTTT.